A single TCR beta chain is shown here with its context. This sample stems from a study of OX40 agonist ivuxolimab in advanced cancers. Study background: The patients got ivuxolimab, which is an agonistic anti-OX40 (CD134) antibody.

TCRdb's table, derived via immunoSEQ multiplex PCR, lists solely in-frame clones and lacks some. The table shows around 110,000 clones, with roughly 90% occurring only once. The CDR3 is 14 amino acids. CDR1 is SGHTA, CDR2 FQGTGA, per germline. Trimming pared 1 base from V and 10 bases from J, leaving 14 bases between. The chain combines TRBV7-3 with TRBJ2-1; maybe TRBD1 (5 bases). The source material was CD4+ or CD8+ T cells sorted from blood, sampled in a trial of the OX40 agonist ivuxolimab. This clonotype was obtained from an adult with an advanced solid tumor such as melanoma, head and neck, liver or kidney cancer. CDR3 nucleotide sequence: TGTGCCAGCAGCTTAATGGTGACAGCCGGCGAGCAGTTCTTC. It yields the protein CASSLMVTAGEQFF.